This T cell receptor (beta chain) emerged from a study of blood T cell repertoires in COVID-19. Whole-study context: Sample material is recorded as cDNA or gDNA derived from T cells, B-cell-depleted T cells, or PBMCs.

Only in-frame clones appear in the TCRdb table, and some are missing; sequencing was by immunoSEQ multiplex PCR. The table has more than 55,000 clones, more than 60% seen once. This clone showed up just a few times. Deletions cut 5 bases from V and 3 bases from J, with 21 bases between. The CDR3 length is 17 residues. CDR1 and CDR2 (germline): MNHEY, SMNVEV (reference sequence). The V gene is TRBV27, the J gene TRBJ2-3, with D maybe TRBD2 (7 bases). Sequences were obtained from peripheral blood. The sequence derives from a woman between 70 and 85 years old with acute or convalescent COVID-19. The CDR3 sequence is CASSRQRVRGGTDTQYF. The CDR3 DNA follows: TGTGCCAGCAGTAGACAAAGGGTGAGGGGGGGTACAGATACGCAGTATTTT.